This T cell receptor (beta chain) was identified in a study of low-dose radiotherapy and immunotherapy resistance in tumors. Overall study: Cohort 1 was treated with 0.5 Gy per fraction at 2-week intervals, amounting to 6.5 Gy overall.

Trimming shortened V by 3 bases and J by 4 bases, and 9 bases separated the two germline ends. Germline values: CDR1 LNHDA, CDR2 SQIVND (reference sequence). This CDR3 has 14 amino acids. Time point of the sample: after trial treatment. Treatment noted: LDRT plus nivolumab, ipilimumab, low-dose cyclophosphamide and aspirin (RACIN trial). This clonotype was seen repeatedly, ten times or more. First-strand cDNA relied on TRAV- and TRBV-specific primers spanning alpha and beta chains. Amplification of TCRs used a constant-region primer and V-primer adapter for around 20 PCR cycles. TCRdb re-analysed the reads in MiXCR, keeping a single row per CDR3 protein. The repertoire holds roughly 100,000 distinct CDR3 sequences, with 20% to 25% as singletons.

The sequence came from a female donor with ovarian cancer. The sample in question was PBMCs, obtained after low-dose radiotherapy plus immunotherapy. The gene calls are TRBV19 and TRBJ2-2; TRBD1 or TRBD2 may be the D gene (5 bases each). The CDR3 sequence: CASSIGTPTGELFF. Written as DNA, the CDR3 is TGTGCCAGTAGTATCGGGACCCCCACCGGGGAGCTGTTTTTT.